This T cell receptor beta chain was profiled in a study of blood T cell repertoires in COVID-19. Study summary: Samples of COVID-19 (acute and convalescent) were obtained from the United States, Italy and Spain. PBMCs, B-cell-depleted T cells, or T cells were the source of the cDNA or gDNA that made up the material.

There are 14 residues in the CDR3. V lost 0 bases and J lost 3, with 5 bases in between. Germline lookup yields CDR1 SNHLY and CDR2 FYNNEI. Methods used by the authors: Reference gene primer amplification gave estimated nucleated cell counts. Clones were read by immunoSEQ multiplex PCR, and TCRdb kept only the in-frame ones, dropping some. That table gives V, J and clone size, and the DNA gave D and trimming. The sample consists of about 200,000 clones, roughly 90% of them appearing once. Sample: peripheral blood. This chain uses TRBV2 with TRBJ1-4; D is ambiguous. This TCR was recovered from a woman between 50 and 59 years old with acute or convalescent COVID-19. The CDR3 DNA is TGTGCCAGCAGTGAAGCGGCAGCTAATGAAAAACTGTTTTTT. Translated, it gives CASSEAAANEKLFF.